These 31 T cell receptor beta chains were sequenced from one sample in a study of CD8+ T cells in alopecia areata. Extracted RNA was reverse transcribed into cDNA, the sequencing template. Here immunoSEQ multiplex PCR was the method, and the copy in TCRdb shows in-frame clones only, minus some. Recorded here are 290,000 or so clones, none singletons. Researchers sorted pooled cutaneous lymph node cells on the basis of CD4, CD8alpha, NKG2D, NKG2ACE and other markers. Sequenced: CD4+ T cells sorted from a lymph node. These receptors were taken from a C3H/HeJ mouse with alopecia areata. This line is of MHC haplotype H2-k.

This clone was counted a few times. It may be a read error: a sequence one base away is much more abundant. Genes here carry mouse names. Coverage ceases 4 residues before the CDR3 finishes, and the germline J gene fills in the end. The chain uses TRBV13-3 and TRBJ2-1, with 11 bases identical to TRBD1. The CDR3 consists of 13 residues. Germline V gene lookup returns CDR1 NNHDY and CDR2 SYVADS. V dropped 5 bases and J dropped 6; count of bases not matched to a gene: 1. The CDR3 DNA, read in part, is TGTGCCAGCAGGGACAGGGGGCTTGCT. It encodes CASRDRGLA. The whole CDR3 sequence is CASRDRGLAEQFF.

This clone has a handful of counts. Genes and germline come from the mouse. The DNA ends 4 residues before the CDR3 does, and the rest of the CDR3 is filled in from the germline J gene. This chain links TRBV19 with TRBJ2-2; 8 nucleotides match TRBD1. Germline CDR1 is FNHDT and CDR2 is SITEND (reference sequence). J was trimmed by 4 bases and V by 4 bases; bases with no gene match: 6. The CDR3 contains 15 residues. The part of the CDR3 DNA that was read is TGTGCCAGCAGTCGCCAGGGGGCTCCCACCGGG. Its protein is CASSRQGAPTG. The entire CDR3 protein reads CASSRQGAPTGQLYF.

Concerning this clone: Gene names and germline match the mouse. CDR3 protein: CASTPGLGSETLYF. Incomplete CDR3 DNA: TGTGCCAGCACCCCGGGACTGGGGTCAGAA. The chain uses TRBV19 and TRBJ2-3; the match to TRBD2 covers 10 bases. The read ends 4 residues before the CDR3 terminus; that terminus is restored from the germline J gene. Germline-derived CDR1 and CDR2 are FNHDT and SITEND (reference sequence). The ends lost 6 bases at V and 4 bases at J; junction bases unmatched: 5. This CDR3 has 14 amino acids.

This clone appeared a few times. Each gene name is a mouse one. CDR3 sequence reads: CASSESGTGGDTQYF. The CDR3 bases that were read are TGTGCCAGCAGTGAATCCGGGACTGGGGGCGAC. The chain uses TRBV13-3 and TRBJ2-5; 11 bases align to TRBD2. The observed sequence ends 4 residues before the CDR3 terminus, with the missing tail filled in from the germline J gene. Germline CDR1 NNHDY, CDR2 SYVADS. This CDR3 is 15 amino acids long.

This clone has more than one count but fewer than ten. Gene labels here are mouse ones. Read data end 4 residues before the CDR3 end; the end is taken from the germline J gene. Within the sample, other DNA sequences also encode this same CDR3. V is TRBV5 and J is TRBJ2-7; TRBD2 matches at 10 bases. The CDR3 totals 14 residues. CDR1 is LGHNA and CDR2 is YNLKQL in the germline V gene (reference sequence). The part of the CDR3 DNA that was read is TGTGCCAGCAGCCAAGAGGGACTGGGGTAT. Protein sequence: CASSQEGLGY. The complete CDR3 reads CASSQEGLGYEQYF.

About this clone itself: Gene names refer to mouse genes. The read is 4 residues too short to cover the CDR3 end, so that end is filled in from the germline J gene. The chain links TRBV13-1 to TRBJ2-2; 11 bases are shared with TRBD2. Germline trimming cut 9 bases from V and 1 base from J; bases unmatched to any gene: 2. The CDR3 has 14 residues. CDR1 NSHNY and CDR2 SYGAGN come from the germline V gene. CDR3 DNA (partial): TGTGCCACCGGACTGGGGGGAAACACCGGG. Residues: CATGLGGNTG. In full, the CDR3 reads CATGLGGNTGQLYF.

There are a few counts of this clone. The germline and genes are mouse ones. The sequence runs out 4 residues before the end of the CDR3; the remainder is reconstructed from the germline J gene. The sample holds other DNA sequences that translate to the same CDR3. V is TRBV13-2 and J is TRBJ2-5; a possible D gene is TRBD2 (5 bases). The germline V gene has CDR1 NNHNN and CDR2 SYGAGS (reference sequence). Trimming pared 2 bases from V and 2 bases from J, leaving 6 bases between. CDR3 length: 13 residues. The sequenced part of the CDR3 DNA is TGTGCCAGCGGTGACTGGGTCCAAGAC. It yields the protein CASGDWVQD. The full CDR3 is CASGDWVQDTQYF.

This clone was detected a few times. Gene names and germline refer to mouse. The read gets to within 4 residues of the CDR3 end, and the germline J gene fills in the rest. The rearrangement uses TRBV13-3 and TRBJ2-7; TRBD1 aligns across 10 bases. The CDR3 loop spans 14 amino acids. Per germline, CDR1 NNHDY and CDR2 SYVADS. The sequenced part of the CDR3 DNA is TGTGCCAGCAGTTCCGGGACAGGGGAGTAT. Translation gives CASSSGTGEY. The CDR3 in its entirety is CASSSGTGEYEQYF.

For this clone: Gene names are the mouse ones. The read ends 4 residues before the CDR3 terminus; that terminus is restored from the germline J gene. The V gene is TRBV14, the J gene TRBJ2-5; 10 bases map to TRBD2. The CDR3 extends over 14 amino acids. Germline-derived CDR1 and CDR2 are SGHDT and FRDEAV. The CDR3 region is CASSPTGGKDTQYF. The CDR3 DNA, read in part, is TGTGCCAGCAGCCCGACTGGGGGGAAAGAC.

Comment on this clone: Germline and genes here are mouse. The read ends 4 residues before the CDR3 terminus; that terminus is restored from the germline J gene. The chain joins TRBV19 to TRBJ2-2; D remains ambiguous. V was trimmed by 3 bases and J by 0 bases, leaving 3 bases between them. The length of the CDR3 is 13 residues. Germline CDR1 is FNHDT and CDR2 is SITEND (reference sequence). The CDR3 bases that were read are TGTGCCAGCAGTACTCCAAACACCGGG. It is translated as CASSTPNTG. The CDR3, in full, reads CASSTPNTGQLYF.

Turning to this clone: The genes are named according to mouse. The read is 4 residues too short to cover the CDR3 end, so that end is filled in from the germline J gene. The chain is built from TRBV14 and TRBJ2-5; 7 bases agree with TRBD1. CDR1 is SGHDT and CDR2 is FRDEAV in the germline V gene. This CDR3 spans 13 amino acids. The CDR3 here is CASSPDREDTQYF. Partial CDR3 DNA: TGTGCCAGCAGTCCCGACAGGGAAGAC.

Notes on this clone: These gene names are mouse names. From the germline J gene comes the end of the CDR3, since the read stops 4 residues before it. Other DNA sequences in the same sample also yield this CDR3. The rearrangement uses TRBV14 and TRBJ2-5; tentatively, D is TRBD1 (6 bases). Trimming shortened V by 5 bases and J by 3 bases, and 10 bases separated the two germline ends. CDR1 and CDR2 (germline): SGHDT, FRDEAV. CDR3 length: 13 amino acids. Partial CDR3 DNA: TGTGCCAGCAGCCAGGGACAACAAGAC. It translates to CASSQGQQD. In full, the CDR3 is CASSQGQQDTQYF.

In its sample, this clone was seen a few times. Any gene name here is a mouse gene name. The observed sequence ends 4 residues before the CDR3 terminus, with the missing tail filled in from the germline J gene. V and J are TRBV17 and TRBJ2-4, with TRBD2 matching 14 bases. Germline CDR1 MNHDT, CDR2 YYDKIL. Trimming took 6 bases from V and 2 from J; bases not matched to a gene: 7. The CDR3 spans 17 residues. CDR3 loop: CASSRDWGGVDQNTLYF. The DNA read from the CDR3 is TGTGCTAGCAGCAGGGACTGGGGGGGCGTAGATCAAAAC.

In the case of this clone: Gene names denote mouse genes. The CDR3 end falls 4 residues outside the read, so it is completed with the germline J gene. This chain links TRBV13-1 with TRBJ2-1; TRBD1 aligns across 10 bases. V shed 6 bases and J 3 bases; nucleotides not matched to a gene: 6. The CDR3 is made up of 15 amino acids. Germline lookup yields CDR1 NSHNY and CDR2 SYGAGN. CDR3 loop: CASKDRGASYAEQFF. The part of the CDR3 DNA that was read is TGTGCCAGCAAGGACAGGGGGGCCTCCTATGCT.

About this clone: The genes are named according to mouse. Read coverage stops 4 residues before the CDR3 terminus; the germline J gene supplies the remainder. This chain links TRBV13-1 with TRBJ2-4, with 7 bases lining up with TRBD1. The CDR3 runs to 13 residues. Germline CDR1 NSHNY, CDR2 SYGAGN. The CDR3 bases that were read are TGTGCCAGCAGTGCTACAGGGGTCAAC. Translated, it gives CASSATGVN. The entire CDR3 sequence reads CASSATGVNTLYF.

A remark on this clone: Here the gene names and germline are mouse. Read coverage stops 4 residues before the CDR3 terminus; the germline J gene supplies the remainder. V gene TRBV5 combines with J gene TRBJ1-2; tentatively, D is TRBD1 (6 bases). Looked up from germline, CDR1 is LGHNA and CDR2 is YNLKQL (reference sequence). There are 16 residues in the CDR3. V lost 0 bases and J 2 bases, leaving 13 bases between the germline ends. The CDR3 sequence: CASSQESGGGNSDYTF. The sequenced part of the CDR3 DNA is TGTGCCAGCAGCCAAGAATCGGGGGGCGGGAACTCC.

This clone was found a few times. Gene names are the mouse ones. The read comes to an end 4 residues before the CDR3 does, leaving the germline J gene to fill in the end. This sequence joins TRBV13-1 and TRBJ2-1, with D uncertain. Trimming removed 0 bases from V and 5 bases from J, with 9 bases in between. CDR3 length equals 14 residues. The germline CDR1 and CDR2 sequences are NSHNY and SYGAGN. CDR3 DNA, as far as it was read: TGTGCCAGCAGTGATGCTACAAAACATGCT. Translation gives CASSDATKHA. The whole CDR3 reads CASSDATKHAEQFF.

Details on this clone: The genes are named according to mouse. The CDR3 extends 4 residues past the end of the read, so its final part is completed from the germline J gene. The chain carries TRBV19 and TRBJ1-1; a possible D gene is TRBD1 (6 bases). V was trimmed by 5 bases and J by 4 bases, leaving 9 bases between them. The CDR3 is made up of 12 amino acids. From germline, CDR1 is FNHDT and CDR2 SITEND (reference sequence). The sequenced CDR3 bases are TGTGCCAGCAGCCGGACAGTCACA. Translation: CASSRTVT. The whole CDR3 sequence is CASSRTVTEVFF.

A word on this clone: Genes and germline come from the mouse. The sequence runs out 4 residues before the end of the CDR3; the remainder is reconstructed from the germline J gene. Other nucleotide sequences in the sample specify the same CDR3. The chain employs TRBV13-1 and TRBJ2-2; TRBD1 matches 7 bases. Trimming at V came to 3 bases and at J to 2 bases, leaving 7 bases not matched to a gene. In germline, CDR1 is NSHNY, CDR2 SYGAGN. This CDR3 spans 16 amino acids. Incomplete CDR3 DNA: TGTGCCAGCAGTGGCGCCGGACAGGCGAACACCGGG. The encoded protein is CASSGAGQANTG. The full CDR3 protein is CASSGAGQANTGQLYF.

This clone was counted many times. The gene names given are mouse names. Read coverage stops 4 residues before the CDR3 terminus; the germline J gene supplies the remainder. This chain links TRBV13-1 with TRBJ1-2; no firm D call. CDR3 length: 14 amino acids. Per the germline V gene, CDR1 is NSHNY and CDR2 is SYGAGN. Trimming removed 0 bases from V and 3 bases from J, with 9 bases in between. The CDR3 is CASSDDGSDSDYTF. The part of the CDR3 DNA that was read is TGTGCCAGCAGTGATGATGGGTCGGACTCC.

Note on this clone: Genes here carry mouse names. The sequenced part of the CDR3 DNA is TGTGCTAGCAGCCCGACAGAAAACTCC. It translates to CASSPTENS. The CDR3 reads in full as CASSPTENSDYTF. The chain joins TRBV29 to TRBJ1-2; D might be TRBD1 (5 bases). With the read ending 4 residues before the CDR3 end, the germline J gene is used to fill in that end. CDR1 and CDR2 (germline): MSHET, SYDVDS. V was shortened by 6 bases and J by 1 base, with 9 bases between the two germline ends. CDR3 length: 13 amino acids.

This clone has only a few counts. Mouse gene names apply. The CDR3 end lies 4 residues beyond the end of the read and is filled in from the germline J gene. V usage is TRBV31 and J usage is TRBJ1-1, with D perhaps matching TRBD1 (6 bases). Per the germline V gene, CDR1 is GKSSPN and CDR2 is SITVG. The CDR3 extends over 13 amino acids. The CDR3 protein is CAWSLSGQSEVFF. CDR3 bases read: TGTGCCTGGAGTCTCTCTGGACAGTCA.

On this clone itself: Genes and germline are mouse. The DNA ends 4 residues before the CDR3 does, and the rest of the CDR3 is filled in from the germline J gene. The chain is built from TRBV13-1 and TRBJ2-4, with D possibly matching TRBD1 (5 bases). Looked up from germline, CDR1 is NSHNY and CDR2 is SYGAGN. V dropped 4 bases and J dropped 0 bases, with 9 bases sitting between them. CDR3 length: 14 amino acids. The CDR3 sequence is CASSRQNSQNTLYF. CDR3 DNA (partial): TGTGCCAGCAGTCGACAGAATAGTCAAAAC.

Concerning this clone itself: The gene symbols are mouse symbols. The CDR3 end lies 4 residues beyond the end of the read and is filled in from the germline J gene. This sequence joins TRBV1 and TRBJ2-7, with 10 nucleotides matching TRBD2. The CDR3 has 14 amino acids. Germline CDR1 is NSQYPW and CDR2 is LRSPGD (reference sequence). CDR3 sequence reads: CTCSLTGGGYEQYF. Partial CDR3 DNA: TGCACCTGCAGTCTAACTGGGGGGGGTTAT.

A word on this clone: Gene and germline names: mouse. From the germline J gene comes the end of the CDR3, since the read stops 4 residues before it. This chain joins TRBV31 and TRBJ2-2; possible D gene TRBD1, 6 bases. The CDR3 has 15 residues. Trimming cost V 1 base and J 3 bases, with 12 bases left between them. Germline V gene data show CDR1 as GKSSPN and CDR2 as SITVG. This CDR3 reads CAWSQTGRDTGQLYF. Incomplete CDR3 DNA: TGTGCCTGGAGTCAAACAGGGAGGGACACCGGG. Full variable domain (remainder filled in from reference TRBV31 and TRBJ2-2): AQTIHQWPVAEIKAVGSPLSLGCTIKGKSSPNLYWYWQATGGTLQQLFYSITVGQVESVVQLNLSASRPKDDQFILSTEKLLLSHSGFYLCAWSQTGRDTGQLYFGEGSKLTVL.

This clone was detected a few times. Gene names follow the mouse nomenclature. The read stops 4 residues short of the end of the CDR3; the missing end is completed from the germline J gene. The chain is built from TRBV19 and TRBJ2-1, with TRBD2 matching 9 bases. Germline-derived CDR1 and CDR2 are FNHDT and SITEND (reference sequence). The CDR3 totals 16 residues. Trimming at V came to 3 bases and at J to 0 bases, leaving 4 bases not matched to a gene. The DNA read from the CDR3 is TGTGCCAGCAGTACGACTGGGGGTTATAACTATGCT. Translating gives CASSTTGGYNYA. The CDR3 in full is CASSTTGGYNYAEQFF.

A note on this clone: Gene names are mouse gene names. The read ends 3 residues before the CDR3 terminus; that terminus is restored from the germline J gene. The chain combines TRBV19 with TRBJ1-6, with TRBD1 matching over 7 bases. TRBJ1-6 is an open reading frame, and its role is uncertain. Per the germline V gene, CDR1 is FNHDT and CDR2 is SITEND (reference sequence). CDR3 size: 16 residues. Trimming removed 4 bases from V and 0 bases from J; junction bases left unmatched: 4. The CDR3 sequence is CASSRDRSSYNSPLYF. The DNA read from the CDR3 is TGTGCCAGCAGTCGGGACAGATCTTCCTATAATTCGCCC.

Worth noting for this clone: The gene names here belong to mouse. The read ends 4 residues before the CDR3 terminus; that terminus is restored from the germline J gene. This chain joins TRBV1 and TRBJ2-5; TRBD2 aligns across 13 bases. The J segment lost 1 base and the V segment lost 4 bases, leaving 5 bases of the junction unmatched. CDR3 length: 17 amino acids. Germline assignment: CDR1 NSQYPW and CDR2 LRSPGD (reference sequence). CDR3 DNA, as far as it was read: TGCACCTGCAGTGGGACTGGGGGGGCGCCGGACCAAGAC. It translates to CTCSGTGGAPDQD. The CDR3 in its entirety is CTCSGTGGAPDQDTQYF.

Remarks on this clone: The gene symbols are mouse symbols. The sequenced fragment ends 4 residues before the CDR3 boundary, so the rest is inferred from the germline J gene. The same CDR3 also results from other DNA sequences found in this sample. The chain combines TRBV13-3 with TRBJ2-7; the match to TRBD2 covers 10 bases. CDR1 is NNHDY and CDR2 is SYVADS in the germline V gene. CDR3 size: 14 residues. This chain's CDR3 is CASSERDWGYEQYF. The sequenced CDR3 bases are TGTGCCAGCAGTGAACGGGACTGGGGTTAT.

The table lists this clone with a few counts. Here the gene names and germline are mouse. Read coverage stops 4 residues before the CDR3 terminus; the germline J gene supplies the remainder. The chain links TRBV13-2 to TRBJ2-1, with 14 nucleotides matching TRBD2. The CDR3 runs to 15 residues. The germline CDR1 and CDR2 sequences are NNHNN and SYGAGS (reference sequence). The CDR3 bases that were read are TGTGCCAGCGGTGATGCGGGACTGGGGGGGCCT. Translating gives CASGDAGLGGP. The CDR3 reads in full as CASGDAGLGGPEQFF.

Comment on this clone: Gene names refer to mouse genes. The read is 4 residues too short to cover the CDR3 end, so that end is filled in from the germline J gene. J is TRBJ2-2 and V is TRBV13-1, with 11 bases matching TRBD2. V shed 3 bases and J 0 bases; nucleotides not matched to a gene: 7. Germline lookup yields CDR1 NSHNY and CDR2 SYGAGN. This CDR3 contains 18 residues. The CDR3 DNA, read in part, is TGTGCCAGCAGTGGGCGACTGGGGGGGACAGCAAACACCGGG. Amino acids: CASSGRLGGTANTG. The entire CDR3 protein is CASSGRLGGTANTGQLYF.